Below, 20 T cell receptor beta chains from the same sample are listed, as sequenced in a study of post-analysis software for immune sequencing data. Incorporated into the TCR beta cDNA libraries were unique molecular identifiers, which served to reduce PCR and sequencing biases. TCRdb re-called the PCR reads with MiXCR, one entry per CDR3 protein. The sample consists of hundreds of thousands of distinct CDR3 sequences, roughly two fifths of them appearing once. These TCRs' antigens remain unknown. Study outcomes and limitations: TRBV5-6, TRBV5-1 and TRBV20-1 belonged to a set of about 5 TRBV segments that were more frequent in patients than controls.

The sequenced sample was blood. The receptors originated from a girl under 18 with multiple sclerosis.

This chain connects TRBV5-6 to TRBJ2-7, with 13 bases matching TRBD2. TRBJ2-5 explains the end of the DNA better; the J call may be wrong. This CDR3 comprises 15 residues. Germline loops: CDR1 SGHDT, CDR2 YYEEEE. In DNA, the CDR3 is TGTGCCAGCAGCTTACTAGCGGGGGGGATAGAGACCCAGTACTTC. Translating it yields CASSLLAGGIETQYF.

The chain has TRBV7-2 and TRBJ2-3, with TRBD2 matching over 11 bases. The CDR3 covers 15 residues. The V segment lost 4 bases and the J segment 2 bases; nucleotides outside the gene matches: 2. The germline CDR1 and CDR2 sequences are SGHTA and FQGNSA. CDR3 region: CASSWTSGYTDTQYF. CDR3 DNA sequence: TGTGCCAGCAGCTGGACTAGCGGGTACACAGATACGCAGTATTTT.

The genes are TRBV12-3 or TRBV12-4 and TRBJ1-2, with D perhaps matching TRBD1 (6 bases). V was clipped by 7 bases and J by 7 bases, with 16 bases between them. CDR3 length: 13 amino acids. DNA for the CDR3: TGTGCCAGCACTCCCCAGTGGGGGGCTGGCTACACCTTC. Amino acid sequence: CASTPQWGAGYTF.

Remarks on this clonotype: The CDR3 does not end in the conserved phenylalanine or tryptophan, so this is likely a read error. V and J are TRBV5-1 and TRBJ2-7; D is unresolved. Germline CDR1 SGHRS, CDR2 YFSETQ. The CDR3 is 12 residues long. V gave up 0 bases and J gave up 1 base, with 2 bases separating them. The CDR3 DNA sequence: TGCGCCAGCAGCTTGGAGTCCTACGAGCAGTACTTA. It encodes CASSLESYEQYL.

The genes are TRBV6-6 and TRBJ1-2; D gene uncertain. The germline V gene has CDR1 MNHNY and CDR2 SVGAGI (reference sequence). The CDR3 contains 11 residues. CDR3 sequence (DNA): TGTACCGGCGGCAGTAACTATGGCTACACCTTC. Protein sequence: CTGGSNYGYTF.

CDR3 loop: CASSQTGPKQYF. DNA of the CDR3: TGTGCCAGCAGCCAGACCGGGCCAAAGCAGTATTTT. The chain employs TRBV14 and TRBJ2-3; D is unclear. V was pared by 3 bases and J by 11 bases, with 12 bases between. The CDR3 covers 12 residues. The germline gives CDR1 SGHDN, CDR2 FVKESK.

The V gene is TRBV30, the J gene TRBJ2-5; 10 nucleotides match TRBD2. Trimming cost V 5 bases and J 10 bases; bases outside gene matches: 10. Germline CDR1 is GTSNPN and CDR2 is SVGIG (reference sequence). The CDR3 loop spans 13 amino acids. Written as DNA, the CDR3 is TGTGCCTGGGGCCCCGTAGCGGGAGGAGGCCAGTACTTC. This translates into CAWGPVAGGGQYF.

The V gene is TRBV5-1, the J gene TRBJ2-7, with D hard to call. The J call is doubtful: the DNA matches TRBJ2-5 better. CDR3 length: 15 amino acids. The V gene's germline CDR1 is SGHRS and CDR2 YFSETQ. The chain's CDR3 is CASSPPEEFQKTQYF. CDR3 coding DNA: TGCGCCAGCAGCCCGCCCGAGGAGTTTCAGAAGACCCAGTACTTC.

In its sample, this clonotype was seen a few times. The chain employs TRBV9 and TRBJ2-7; D possibly corresponds to TRBD1 (5 bases). The V gene lost 4 bases and the J gene lost 3 bases, with 17 bases spanning the gap. Germline lookup yields CDR1 SGDLS and CDR2 YYNGEE. The CDR3 is 15 residues long. CDR3 amino acids: CASSPWSGSFYEQYF. The CDR3 nucleotides are TGTGCCAGCAGCCCTTGGTCAGGGTCGTTCTACGAGCAGTACTTC.

J is TRBJ1-1 and V is TRBV24-1; D is uncertain. Trimming cost V 2 bases and J 6 bases, with 9 bases left between them. The CDR3 sequence is 13 residues long. Germline values: CDR1 KGHDR, CDR2 SFDVKD. The CDR3: CATSDSWAPEAFF. CDR3 nucleotides: TGTGCCACCAGTGATTCATGGGCCCCTGAAGCTTTCTTT.

The chain carries TRBV5-4 and TRBJ2-1; 14 bases map to TRBD2. Per germline, CDR1 SGHNT and CDR2 YYREEE (reference sequence). The CDR3 has 17 residues. V lost 4 bases and J lost 4; bases outside the gene matches: 7. CDR3 nucleotides: TGTGCCAGCAGCCCGGGACTAGCGGGAGATCCGTACAATGAGCAGTTCTTC. Translated: CASSPGLAGDPYNEQFF.

This chain links TRBV30 with TRBJ2-1; D unclear. Germline assignment: CDR1 GTSNPN and CDR2 SVGIG (reference sequence). V was clipped by 6 bases and J by 0 bases, with 9 bases between them. The CDR3 length is 13 residues. DNA for the CDR3: TGTGCCTGTAGCAGGAGCTCCTACAATGAGCAGTTCTTC. Protein: CACSRSSYNEQFF.

A few counts support this clonotype. The rearrangement uses TRBV21-1 and TRBJ2-5. TRBV21-1 is a pseudogene locus. This CDR3 is built from 13 residues. Here the CDR3 reads CASTQTSQETQYF. CDR3 bases: TGTGCCAGCACTCAAACCAGCCAAGAGACCCAGTACTTC.

This clonotype was seen a handful of times. The chain couples TRBV7-2 to TRBJ2-3, with TRBD1 matching 8 bases. CDR3 size: 17 residues. Germline CDR1 SGHTA, CDR2 FQGNSA. After removal of 5 bases from V and 2 bases from J, the junction contained 12 bases not matched to a gene. CDR3 bases: TGTGCCAGCAGCCAAGGGATAGGCAGGGGGCACACAGATACGCAGTATTTT. Translating it yields CASSQGIGRGHTDTQYF.

This clonotype was detected only a few times. The chain employs TRBV5-1 and TRBJ1-6; 7 nucleotides match TRBD1. V dropped 0 bases and J dropped 5; count of bases not matched to a gene: 2. Germline loops: CDR1 SGHRS, CDR2 YFSETQ. The CDR3 loop spans 15 amino acids. The CDR3, as DNA: TGCGCCAGCAGCTTGGCCCAGGGGGATAATTCACCCCTCCACTTT. Amino acids: CASSLAQGDNSPLHF.

The chain employs TRBV12-3 or TRBV12-4 and TRBJ1-2; 9 nucleotides align to TRBD1. The length of the CDR3 is 15 residues. The J segment lost 7 bases and the V segment lost 7 bases, leaving 13 bases of the junction unmatched. This CDR3 is CASTSQAGTGTGYTF. The DNA of the CDR3 is TGTGCCAGCACATCCCAGGCCGGGACAGGGACTGGCTACACCTTC.

With regard to this clonotype: An end of the junction differs from the germline gene, which may be a read error. This rearrangement joins TRBV12-3 or TRBV12-4 to TRBJ2-7; no definite D call. This CDR3 contains 14 residues. CDR3 nucleotides: TGTGCTAGCAGTTCCCGACCGATCTCCTACGAGCAGTACTTC. It is translated as CASSSRPISYEQYF.

This clonotype was counted only a few times. The J gene is TRBJ2-7, the V gene TRBV5-1, with TRBD1 matching over 9 bases. V shed 2 bases and J 3 bases; nucleotides not matched to a gene: 6. The CDR3 runs 15 residues. Per the germline V gene, CDR1 is SGHRS and CDR2 is YFSETQ. CDR3 residues: CASSFRTGAVYEQYF. The DNA for the CDR3 is TGCGCCAGCAGCTTCCGGACAGGGGCCGTCTACGAGCAGTACTTC.

The chain links TRBV5-1 to TRBJ2-7; 7 nucleotides agree with TRBD1. After removal of 4 bases from V and 4 bases from J, the junction contained 11 bases not matched to a gene. This CDR3 is built from 15 residues. Germline-derived CDR1 and CDR2 are SGHRS and YFSETQ. The CDR3 reads CASSPGQFLSYEQYF. In nucleotides, the CDR3 is TGCGCCAGCAGCCCGGGACAGTTCCTCTCTTACGAGCAGTACTTC.

The chain uses TRBV2 and TRBJ2-5, with 7 bases matching TRBD2. The germline gives CDR1 SNHLY, CDR2 FYNNEI. J was trimmed by 11 bases and V by 4 bases; bases with no gene match: 19. This CDR3 is 16 amino acids long. This CDR3 reads CASSGSNGGFYNEQYF. The CDR3 DNA follows: TGTGCCAGCAGTGGTTCTAACGGGGGGTTCTACAATGAGCAGTACTTC.